These 28 T cell receptor beta chains were sequenced from one sample in a study of T cells in Graves' hyperthyroidism and ophthalmopathy. Researchers took RNA transcripts and amplified the TCR beta CDR3 regions from them. The study used the HTBI primer set for a first-round RT-PCR of the TCR CDR3. TCRdb re-called the multiplex PCR reads with MiXCR, one entry per CDR3 protein. The sample records hundreds of thousands of distinct CDR3 sequences, 14% being singletons. Sequenced material: blood. Receptor source: a woman aged 18-29 years with Graves' hyperthyroidism.

This clonotype was seen at least ten times. The chain carries TRBV6-1 and TRBJ2-7, with D tentatively TRBD2 (6 bases). CDR1 is MNHNS and CDR2 is SASEGT in the germline V gene. The CDR3 is made up of 14 amino acids. V lost 8 bases, J lost 2 bases, and 16 bases lay in between. The CDR3 coding sequence is TGTGCCAGCTCACCCCTGGGGGGTACCTACGAGCAGTACTTC. Protein sequence: CASSPLGGTYEQYF.

A note on this clonotype: Since a much larger clone is just one base distant, this may be a read error. The chain carries TRBV6-4 and TRBJ2-7; 10 positions match TRBD1. Matching the DNA end better, TRBJ2-1 makes the J call doubtful. CDR3 length: 14 amino acids. CDR1 is MRHNA, CDR2 SNTAGT, per germline. The DNA of the CDR3 is TGTGCCAGCTTAGACAAAGGGACAGGGGACGAGCAGTTCTTC. Amino acids: CASLDKGTGDEQFF.

This clonotype was seen repeatedly, ten times or more. This rearrangement joins TRBV6-5 to TRBJ2-1; 8 bases fit TRBD2. Unmatched junction bases numbered 6, after V lost 0 bases and J lost 2 bases. This CDR3 is 17 amino acids long. Germline V lookup: CDR1 MNHEY, CDR2 SVGAGI. Written as DNA, the CDR3 is TGTGCCAGCAGTTACTCGAAGGACGGGAGGGCCTACAATGAGCAGTTCTTC. Residues: CASSYSKDGRAYNEQFF.

In this sample, this clonotype turned up a few times. The chain links TRBV30 to TRBJ2-6; 7 nucleotides agree with TRBD1. CDR1 GTSNPN and CDR2 SVGIG come from the germline V gene (reference sequence). CDR3 length: 15 amino acids. Trimming removed 0 bases from V and 2 bases from J; junction bases left unmatched: 1. This CDR3 is CAWSVGTAGANVLTF. As DNA, the CDR3 is TGTGCCTGGAGTGTTGGGACAGCTGGGGCCAACGTCCTGACTTTC. The whole variable domain, filled in from reference TRBV30 and TRBJ2-6, reads SQTIHQWPATLVQPVGSPLSLECTVEGTSNPNLYWYRQAAGRGLQLLFYSVGIGQISSEVPQNLSASRPQDRQFILSSKKLLLSDSGFYLCAWSVGTAGANVLTFGAGSRLTVL.

This chain joins TRBV7-9 and TRBJ2-4; 8 bases fit TRBD2. Germline loops: CDR1 SEHNR, CDR2 FQNEAQ (reference sequence). CDR3 length: 14 amino acids. V was clipped by 4 bases and J by 7 bases; unmatched bases: 6. This CDR3 is CASSSRLAPNIQYF. As DNA, the CDR3 is TGTGCCAGCAGCTCAAGACTAGCGCCCAACATTCAGTACTTC. The complete variable domain, with remaining parts taken from reference TRBV7-9 and TRBJ2-4, reads DTGVSQNPRHKITKRGQNVTFRCDPISEHNRLYWYRQTLGQGPEFLTYFQNEAQLEKSRLLSDRFSAERPKGSFSTLEIQRTEQGDSAMYLCASSSRLAPNIQYFGAGTRLSVL.

V is TRBV20-1 and J is TRBJ1-5, with a weak D call TRBD1 (6 bases). Germline V gene data show CDR1 as DFQATT and CDR2 as SNEGSKA (reference sequence). Trimming stripped 0 bases from V and 2 bases from J, with 11 bases between. The CDR3 covers 15 residues. The CDR3, as DNA: TGCAGTGCTAGAGATAGGGGGTTTGGCAATCAGCCCCAGCATTTT. This codes for CSARDRGFGNQPQHF.

This chain uses TRBV6-1 with TRBJ2-1; TRBD2 matches at 7 bases. The junction had 5 bases not matched to a gene; V was cut back by 6 bases and J by 0 bases. CDR1 is MNHNS and CDR2 is SASEGT in the germline V gene. The CDR3 is made up of 15 amino acids. DNA of the CDR3: TGTGCCAGCAGGAGCGGGGTGAGCTCCTACAATGAGCAGTTCTTC. This codes for CASRSGVSSYNEQFF.

In its sample, this clonotype was seen a few times. Written as DNA, the CDR3 is TGTGCCAGAGGGTTATCAGCCGAGCAGTTCTTC. It specifies CARGLSAEQFF. The chain has TRBV6-1 and TRBJ2-1; no firm D call. V was clipped by 9 bases and J by 10 bases, with 13 bases between them. The germline V gene has CDR1 MNHNS and CDR2 SASEGT. The CDR3 loop spans 11 amino acids.

This clonotype was observed a handful of times. The CDR3 DNA is TGTGCCAGCCCCGGGACTAGCGTATCAAGCTCCTACGAGCAGTACTTC. It specifies CASPGTSVSSSYEQYF. The chain links TRBV7-9 to TRBJ2-7; 10 bases match TRBD2. From germline, CDR1 is SEHNR and CDR2 FQNEAQ (reference sequence). The CDR3 contains 16 residues. The V segment lost 8 bases and the J segment 0 bases; nucleotides outside the gene matches: 10.

This clonotype came up many times. This chain uses TRBV29-1 with TRBJ1-2; TRBD1 matches 10 bases. V dropped 5 bases and J dropped 5; count of bases not matched to a gene: 2. Germline-derived CDR1 and CDR2 are SQVTM and ANQGSEA. The CDR3 loop spans 12 amino acids. CDR3 DNA: TGCAGCGTTACGGGACAGGGGTATGGCTACACCTTC. As protein: CSVTGQGYGYTF.

Many counts were recorded for this clonotype. The chain has TRBV11-3 and TRBJ1-1; no firm D call. The CDR3 contains 14 residues. Trimming stripped 1 base from V and 0 bases from J, with 6 bases between. CDR1 SGHNT and CDR2 YENEEA come from the germline V gene. The CDR3 nucleotides are TGTGCCAGCAGCTTAGGGTACATGAACACTGAAGCTTTCTTT. Translating it yields CASSLGYMNTEAFF.

This rearrangement joins TRBV7-9 to TRBJ2-5, with D possibly matching TRBD1 (6 bases). This CDR3 region has 14 residues. V was pared by 1 base and J by 7 bases, with 13 bases between. The germline V gene encodes CDR1 SEHNR and CDR2 FQNEAQ (reference sequence). CDR3 DNA sequence: TGTGCCAGCAGCTTAGACACAGGGTCTTGGACCCAGTACTTC. Translating gives CASSLDTGSWTQYF.

This clonotype came up many times. The V call is TRBV7-9, the J call TRBJ1-1; D not certain. Germline V gene data show CDR1 as SEHNR and CDR2 as FQNEAQ (reference sequence). The CDR3 length is 15 residues. The V and J ends lost 2 bases and 4 bases respectively, with 14 bases between them. In nucleotides, the CDR3 is TGTGCCAGCAGCTTACTAAGGGCTCAGAGCACTGAAGCTTTCTTT. Translating gives CASSLLRAQSTEAFF. The full variable domain, completed using reference TRBV7-9 and TRBJ1-1, is DTGVSQNPRHKITKRGQNVTFRCDPISEHNRLYWYRQTLGQGPEFLTYFQNEAQLEKSRLLSDRFSAERPKGSFSTLEIQRTEQGDSAMYLCASSLLRAQSTEAFFGQGTRLTVV.

The sample holds many counts of this clonotype. The chain links TRBV29-1 to TRBJ2-7, with D perhaps matching TRBD2 (6 bases). Germline V CDR1 and CDR2: SQVTM, ANQGSEA. The CDR3 consists of 12 residues. CDR3 sequence: CSVGGTFYEQYF. CDR3 sequence (DNA): TGCAGTGTGGGCGGGACCTTCTACGAGCAGTACTTC.

This clonotype has at least ten counts. The chain combines TRBV20-1 with TRBJ2-1, with D perhaps assigned TRBD1 or TRBD2 (5 bases each). The CDR3 sequence is 15 residues long. Germline lookup yields CDR1 DFQATT and CDR2 SNEGSKA (reference sequence). Trimming removed 6 bases from V and 5 bases from J, with 20 bases in between. The CDR3: CSADNRRALNNEQFF. In DNA form, the CDR3 reads TGCAGTGCGGACAATCGGCGGGCACTAAACAATGAGCAGTTCTTC.

This clonotype came up many times. This chain connects TRBV5-1 to TRBJ1-1; D not resolved. There are 13 residues in the CDR3. Between the trimmed V and J ends, which lost 5 bases and 3 bases, there was a span of 11 bases. The germline CDR1 and CDR2 sequences are SGHRS and YFSETQ. The CDR3 DNA is TGCGCCAGCAGAAGTTCGTCTCACACTGAAGCTTTCTTT. Its protein product is CASRSSSHTEAFF.

This clonotype was seen only once. CDR3 nucleotides: TGCGCCAGCAGCGGTCAAGACAGGGTGGAAGAGACCCAGTACTTC. Its protein product is CASSGQDRVEETQYF. This chain uses TRBV5-1 with TRBJ2-5; 7 bases fit TRBD1. The V segment lost 4 bases and the J segment 3 bases; nucleotides outside the gene matches: 9. The CDR3 has 15 residues. The V gene's germline CDR1 is SGHRS and CDR2 YFSETQ.

This clonotype was recorded many times. This sequence joins TRBV27 and TRBJ2-2; 11 nucleotides align to TRBD2. The CDR3 extends over 13 amino acids. CDR1 is MNHEY and CDR2 is SMNVEV in the germline V gene (reference sequence). With V trimmed by 6 bases and J by 7 bases, 1 base remained unmatched. The CDR3 protein is CASSGTSGGELFF. The CDR3, as DNA: TGTGCCAGCAGCGGGACTAGCGGCGGGGAGCTGTTTTTT.

This clonotype appeared many times. The V call is TRBV9, the J call TRBJ2-5, with D possibly being TRBD1 or TRBD2 (5 bases each). Germline assignment: CDR1 SGDLS and CDR2 YYNGEE. V lost 0 bases, J lost 0 bases, and 6 bases lay in between. The CDR3 covers 14 residues. CDR3 in DNA: TGTGCCAGCAGCGTAGGAGGGGACCAAGAGACCCAGTACTTC. Translation gives CASSVGGDQETQYF.

This clonotype was recorded a few times. This chain links TRBV28 with TRBJ2-2, with D uncertain. The CDR3 loop spans 13 amino acids. Per germline, CDR1 MDHEN and CDR2 SYDVKM. Deletions cut 6 bases from V and 4 bases from J, with 9 bases between. The CDR3 coding sequence is TGTGCCAGCAGCTCCGTTGGCACCGGGGAGCTGTTTTTT. Encoded protein: CASSSVGTGELFF.

This clonotype was detected many times. The rearrangement joins TRBV9 to TRBJ1-2; 8 bases are a match to TRBD1. The V and J ends lost 0 bases and 3 bases, in that order; junction bases with no gene match: 4. Germline V gives CDR1 SGDLS, CDR2 YYNGEE. The CDR3 sequence is 15 residues long. The CDR3 DNA is TGTGCCAGCAGCGTAGCCGGGACAGGATACTATGGCTACACCTTC. Its translation is CASSVAGTGYYGYTF.

There are many counts of this clonotype. The chain uses TRBV12-3 or TRBV12-4 and TRBJ2-5, with TRBD1 as a possible D gene (5 bases). The V and J ends lost 1 base and 0 bases respectively, with 12 bases between them. The CDR3 has 16 amino acids. For the CDR3, the DNA is TGTGCCAGCAGTTTAGGGCATGGCAGGGACCAAGAGACCCAGTACTTC. Translated, it gives CASSLGHGRDQETQYF.

This clonotype was picked up many times. The rearrangement joins TRBV7-8 to TRBJ1-3; a weak D match, TRBD1 (5 bases). The germline V gene encodes CDR1 SGHVS and CDR2 FQNEAQ. The V end lost 5 bases, the J end lost 3 bases, and 14 bases lay between the germline ends. This CDR3 spans 15 amino acids. CDR3 DNA: TGTGCCAGCAGCATGGGGCCCGGGAGTGGAAACACCATATATTTT. It translates to CASSMGPGSGNTIYF.

The chain has TRBV6-1 and TRBJ1-5; TRBD1 aligns across 11 bases. V gave up 8 bases and J gave up 6 bases; unmatched junction bases: 9. The CDR3 has 15 amino acids. The V gene's germline CDR1 is MNHNS and CDR2 SASEGT. The CDR3 nucleotides read TGTGCCAGCCGGGGCTTGGGACAGGGGGGTCAGCCCCAGCATTTT. Its translation is CASRGLGQGGQPQHF.

This clonotype was seen ten or more times. The chain couples TRBV6-1 to TRBJ1-5; TRBD1 is a possible D gene (6 bases). CDR1 is MNHNS and CDR2 is SASEGT in the germline V gene. V was cut by 6 bases and J by 6 bases, with 18 bases left in between. There are 15 residues in the CDR3. The CDR3 sequence: CASRQGPSQRQPQHF. The CDR3 DNA follows: TGTGCCAGCAGACAGGGACCCAGTCAGCGTCAGCCCCAGCATTTT.

In its sample, this clonotype was seen a few times. The rearrangement links TRBV4-1 to TRBJ2-2, with 10 bases matching TRBD1. This CDR3 is built from 18 residues. The V and J ends lost 0 bases and 0 bases, in that order; junction bases with no gene match: 4. CDR1 MGHRA and CDR2 YSYEKL come from the germline V gene. This CDR3 is CASSQEGTGVTNTGELFF. Here the CDR3 DNA reads TGCGCCAGCAGCCAAGAAGGGACAGGGGTGACGAACACCGGGGAGCTGTTTTTT.

The V and J genes are TRBV29-1 and TRBJ2-3; 8 nucleotides agree with TRBD2. The germline gives CDR1 SQVTM, CDR2 ANQGSEA. This CDR3 comprises 14 residues. The V and J ends lost 3 bases and 7 bases, in that order; junction bases with no gene match: 9. The CDR3 DNA reads TGCAGCGTTGACAAAAGCGGGAGCTCGAATACGCAGTATTTT. It is translated as CSVDKSGSSNTQYF.

This clonotype was counted many times. The chain links TRBV30 to TRBJ2-3; 8 bases align to TRBD2. V dropped 4 bases and J dropped 3; count of bases not matched to a gene: 3. This CDR3 is 13 amino acids long. Germline V gene data show CDR1 as GTSNPN and CDR2 as SVGIG (reference sequence). The CDR3 loop reads CAWTVAGTDTQYF. The DNA for the CDR3 is TGTGCCTGGACAGTAGCGGGAACAGATACGCAGTATTTT.